The source of this T cell receptor beta chain is a study of T-cell reconstitution after alpha-beta-depleted transplantation in children. After removal of 5 bases from V and 1 base from J, the junction contained 5 bases not matched to a gene. The V gene's germline CDR1 is DFQATT and CDR2 SNEGSKA (reference sequence). The CDR3 is made up of 14 amino acids. For TCRbeta, the library was prepared with unique molecular identifiers. MiXCR, run by TCRdb on the PCR reads, gives a single entry per CDR3 protein. The data hold roughly 500,000 distinct CDR3 sequences, with around a third observed a single time. This rearrangement joins TRBV20-1 to TRBJ1-2; 9 bases line up with TRBD1. The clonotype comes from a human donor who donated a stem cell graft to a child with aplastic anemia. The specimen was PBMCs from the stem cell graft donor, collected from the stem cell graft. The CDR3 spells CSAWTGALNYGYTF. DNA for the CDR3: TGCAGTGCTTGGACAGGGGCCCTTAACTATGGCTACACCTTC.